A selection of T cell receptor beta chains follows, all from one sample in a study of OX40 agonist ivuxolimab in advanced cancers. Data came from immunoSEQ multiplex PCR; TCRdb stores just in-frame clones and leaves some out. The profile covers tens of thousands of clones, with roughly 80% appearing a single time and 20% to 25% taken by the ten largest. The sequencing used CD4+ or CD8+ T cells sorted from blood, collected in a trial of the OX40 agonist ivuxolimab. These TCRs come from an adult with an advanced solid tumor such as melanoma, head and neck, liver or kidney cancer. Each CDR3 is given with its conserved first and last residue. Fields, in order: CDR3 protein, CDR3 DNA, CDR3 length, D gene, V gene, clone size, J gene. D genes are given only for firm matches. The listing skips clone size in some rows; elsewhere it reads once, few, many or a size class.

CASSLVPIEKLFF	TGTGCCAGCAGCTTAGTACCAATTGAAAAACTGTTTTTT	13	-	TRBV7-6	once	TRBJ1-4
CASSPHRGLTSTDTQYF	TGTGCCAGCAGTCCCCACAGGGGACTAACTAGCACAGATACGCAGTATTTT	17	-	TRBV27	-	TRBJ2-3
CASSISDRVYGYTF	TGTGCCAGTAGTATATCAGACAGGGTATATGGCTACACCTTC	14	TRBD1	TRBV19	-	TRBJ1-2
CASSPGPGGTEAFF	TGCGCCAGCAGCCCGGGCCCAGGGGGCACTGAAGCTTTCTTT	14	TRBD1	TRBV4-1	few	TRBJ1-1
CASSYESGEPQHF	TGTGCCAGCAGTTACGAGTCAGGCGAGCCCCAGCATTTT	13	-	TRBV6-9	-	TRBJ1-5
CASSFEGYNEKLFF	TGTGCCAGCAGTTTTGAGGGGTATAATGAAAAACTGTTTTTT	14	-	TRBV28	-	TRBJ1-4
CAWSLLGSPEQYF	TGTGCCTGGAGTTTATTGGGGAGCCCCGAGCAGTACTTC	13	-	TRBV30	-	TRBJ2-7
CASSLGIDRARYGYTF	TGTGCCAGCAGCTTAGGCATAGACAGGGCAAGATATGGCTACACCTTC	16	TRBD1	TRBV7-3	-	TRBJ1-2
CASSEAGTGGYEQYF	TGTGCCAGCAGCGAAGCCGGGACAGGGGGCTACGAGCAGTACTTC	15	TRBD1	TRBV9	-	TRBJ2-7
CASSPNQGAELEAQETQYF	TGTGCCAGCAGCCCAAACCAGGGTGCGGAGCTCGAGGCCCAAGAGACCCAGTACTTC	19	-	TRBV11-2	-	TRBJ2-5
CASSLWLAGGETQYF	TGTGCCAGCAGCTTATGGCTAGCGGGAGGAGAGACCCAGTACTTC	15	TRBD2	TRBV7-2	-	TRBJ2-5
CAISRQGSSYEQYF	TGTGCCATCAGCCGACAGGGCAGCTCCTACGAGCAGTACTTC	14	TRBD1	TRBV6-1	-	TRBJ2-7
CASSFAGRSNQPQHF	TGTGCCAGCAGTTTTGCAGGGAGAAGCAATCAGCCCCAGCATTTT	15	-	TRBV28	-	TRBJ1-5
CASSPGPYTEAFF	TGTGCCAGCAGCCCCGGACCTTACACTGAAGCTTTCTTT	13	-	TRBV9	-	TRBJ1-1
CASRQSSGSLYEQYF	TGTGCCAGCCGCCAGAGTAGCGGGAGTCTCTACGAGCAGTACTTC	15	TRBD2	TRBV27	once	TRBJ2-7
CAWSFQGNLNYGYTF	TGTGCCTGGAGCTTCCAGGGAAACCTTAACTATGGCTACACCTTC	15	-	TRBV30	-	TRBJ1-2
CASSFGVAGGHDEQYF	TGTGCCAGCAGTTTCGGCGTAGCGGGAGGCCACGATGAGCAGTACTTC	16	TRBD2	TRBV28	-	TRBJ2-7
CASSLEGEVWQPQHF	TGTGCCAGCAGTTTGGAGGGGGAAGTATGGCAGCCCCAGCATTTT	15	-	TRBV28	-	TRBJ1-5
CASSFSTGIYEQYF	TGTGCCAGCAGCTTCTCGACAGGGATATACGAGCAGTACTTC	14	TRBD1	TRBV7-9	-	TRBJ2-7
CASSTLLTTGPRFQETQYF	TGTGCCAGTAGTACCCTCCTCACGACGGGCCCGCGATTTCAAGAGACCCAGTACTTC	19	-	TRBV19	-	TRBJ2-5
CAWSRGRTEAFF	TGTGCCTGGAGTCGAGGGCGCACTGAAGCTTTCTTT	12	-	TRBV30	-	TRBJ1-1
CASSQADRGMQYF	TGCGCCAGCAGCCAAGCTGACAGGGGAATGCAGTACTTC	13	TRBD1	TRBV4-3	-	TRBJ2-7
CASSQALTNTGELFF	TGCGCCAGCAGCCAAGCTCTTACGAACACCGGGGAGCTGTTTTTT	15	-	TRBV4-3	-	TRBJ2-2
CASSLVTGAGNTIYF	TGTGCCAGCAGCTTAGTTACAGGGGCTGGAAACACCATATATTTT	15	TRBD1	TRBV7-8	-	TRBJ1-3
CASGLGLMQYF	TGTGCCAGTGGCCTAGGACTCATGCAGTATTTT	11	-	TRBV19	-	TRBJ2-3
CASSLKGSSYEQYF	TGTGCCAGCAGTTTAAAAGGGAGTTCCTACGAGCAGTACTTC	14	-	TRBV28	-	TRBJ2-7
CASSTGQGIDEQYF	TGCGCCAGCAGCACCGGACAGGGAATCGACGAGCAGTACTTC	14	TRBD1	TRBV5-1	-	TRBJ2-7
CASRNRDRVEQYF	TGTGCCAGCAGGAATCGGGACAGGGTGGAGCAGTACTTC	13	TRBD1	TRBV7-9	-	TRBJ2-5
CASSSTWDSTNYGYTF	TGTGCCAGCAGCTCAACTTGGGACAGTACTAACTATGGCTACACCTTC	16	TRBD1	TRBV7-2	once	TRBJ1-2
CASSDVRTLNTGELFF	TGTGCCAGCAGTGATGTACGGACCCTGAACACCGGGGAGCTGTTTTTT	16	-	TRBV2	-	TRBJ2-2
CVRSSFRATEAFF	TGTGTCAGAAGCTCCTTCAGGGCCACTGAAGCTTTCTTT	13	-	TRBV7-5	-	TRBJ1-1
CATNGVPNTEAFF	TGTGCCACCAATGGAGTCCCGAACACTGAAGCTTTCTTT	13	-	TRBV6-1	-	TRBJ1-1
CATSGQVDTDTQYF	TGTGCCACGAGCGGTCAGGTTGACACAGATACGCAGTATTTT	14	-	TRBV28	-	TRBJ2-3
CASSDTSGRWNIQYF	TGTGCCAGCAGTGATACTAGCGGGAGATGGAACATTCAGTACTTC	15	TRBD2	TRBV25-1	-	TRBJ2-4
CASSFGGTGGYTF	TGTGCCAGCAGTTTTGGCGGGACGGGAGGCTACACCTTC	13	-	TRBV27	-	TRBJ1-2
CASSGPGGVWAGNQPQHF	TGTGCCAGCAGTGGGCCAGGGGGGGTATGGGCGGGCAATCAGCCCCAGCATTTT	18	TRBD1	TRBV2	-	TRBJ1-5
CASSLELAGAGANVLTF	TGTGCCAGCAGCTTAGAACTAGCGGGGGCTGGGGCCAACGTCCTGACTTTC	17	TRBD2	TRBV7-2	-	TRBJ2-6
CAWSVLQGVPYEQYF	TGTGCCTGGAGTGTCCTACAGGGGGTTCCCTACGAGCAGTACTTC	15	TRBD1	TRBV30	once	TRBJ2-7
CASSLGGGETQYF	TGTGCCAGCAGCTTAGGAGGGGGCGAGACCCAGTACTTC	13	TRBD1	TRBV11-2	few	TRBJ2-5
CASSDEVYGYTF	TGTGCCAGCAGTGACGAGGTCTATGGCTACACCTTC	12	-	TRBV2	few	TRBJ1-2
CSVKRGRNTEAFF	TGCAGCGTCAAGAGAGGGCGGAACACTGAAGCTTTCTTT	13	-	TRBV29-1	-	TRBJ1-1
CASSPPGTGQGRTNEKLFF	TGTGCCAGCAGCCCCCCAGGGACAGGGCAAGGTCGAACTAATGAAAAACTGTTTTTT	19	TRBD1	TRBV9	-	TRBJ1-4
CASSEGMVITDTQYF	TGTGCCAGCAGTGAGGGGATGGTTATCACAGATACGCAGTATTTT	15	-	TRBV2	-	TRBJ2-3
CSARFEAAFF	TGCAGCGCTAGATTTGAGGCAGCTTTCTTT	10	-	TRBV29-1	few	TRBJ1-1
CASTLSGTESYEQYF	TGTGCCAGCACTCTCTCGGGGACAGAGTCCTACGAGCAGTACTTC	15	TRBD1	TRBV6-5	-	TRBJ2-7
CASSTYRVSEQYF	TGTGCCAGCAGCACTTACAGGGTTAGTGAGCAGTACTTC	13	-	TRBV9	-	TRBJ2-7
CSVETGIQETQYF	TGCAGCGTTGAAACCGGGATCCAAGAGACCCAGTACTTC	13	-	TRBV29-1	-	TRBJ2-5
CASSITSGDSFYNEQFF	TGTGCCAGTAGTATCACTAGCGGAGATTCTTTCTACAATGAGCAGTTCTTC	17	TRBD2	TRBV19	-	TRBJ2-1
CATSRVEGFANTGELFF	TGTGCCACCAGCAGAGTAGAGGGGTTCGCGAACACCGGGGAGCTGTTTTTT	17	-	TRBV15	-	TRBJ2-2
CASSEPGESNQPQHF	TGTGCCAGCAGTGAACCCGGGGAGAGCAATCAGCCCCAGCATTTT	15	-	TRBV6-1	-	TRBJ1-5
CASRSATVSNQPQHF	TGTGCCAGCAGGTCCGCGACGGTGAGCAATCAGCCCCAGCATTTT	15	-	TRBV6-1	-	TRBJ1-5
CASSIGTFSRYEQYF	TGTGCCAGTAGTATCGGCACTTTCTCTCGCTACGAGCAGTACTTC	15	-	TRBV19	-	TRBJ2-7